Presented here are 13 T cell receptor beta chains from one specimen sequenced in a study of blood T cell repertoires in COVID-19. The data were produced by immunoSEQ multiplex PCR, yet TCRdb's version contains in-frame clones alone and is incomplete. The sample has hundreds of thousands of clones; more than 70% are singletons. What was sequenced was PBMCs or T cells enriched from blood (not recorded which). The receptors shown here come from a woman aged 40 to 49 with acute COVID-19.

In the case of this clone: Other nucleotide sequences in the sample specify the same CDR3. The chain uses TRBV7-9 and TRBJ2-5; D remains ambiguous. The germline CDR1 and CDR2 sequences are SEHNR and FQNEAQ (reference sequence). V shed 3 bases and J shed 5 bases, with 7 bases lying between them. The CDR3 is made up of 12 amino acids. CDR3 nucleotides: TGTGCCAGCAGCTTGTTCCTGGAGACCCAGTACTTC. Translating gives CASSLFLETQYF.

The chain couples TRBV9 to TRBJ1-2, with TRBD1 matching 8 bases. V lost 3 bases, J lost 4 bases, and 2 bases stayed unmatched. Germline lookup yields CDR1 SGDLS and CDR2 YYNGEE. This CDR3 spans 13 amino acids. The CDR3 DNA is TGTGCCAGCAGCGCGGGACAGGTCTATGGCTACACCTTC. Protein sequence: CASSAGQVYGYTF.

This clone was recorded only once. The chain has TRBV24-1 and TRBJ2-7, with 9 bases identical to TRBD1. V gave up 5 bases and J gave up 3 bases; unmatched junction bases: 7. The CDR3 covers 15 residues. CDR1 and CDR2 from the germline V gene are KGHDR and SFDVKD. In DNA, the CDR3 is TGTGCCACCAGTGGTCCGGGACAGGGCAACTACGAGCAGTACTTC. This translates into CATSGPGQGNYEQYF.

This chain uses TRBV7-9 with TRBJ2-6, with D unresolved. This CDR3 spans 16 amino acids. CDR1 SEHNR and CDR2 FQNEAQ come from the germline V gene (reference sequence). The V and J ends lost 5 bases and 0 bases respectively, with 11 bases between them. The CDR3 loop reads CASSPGLGSGANVLTF. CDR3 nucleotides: TGTGCCAGCAGCCCCGGGTTAGGCTCTGGGGCCAACGTCCTGACTTTC.

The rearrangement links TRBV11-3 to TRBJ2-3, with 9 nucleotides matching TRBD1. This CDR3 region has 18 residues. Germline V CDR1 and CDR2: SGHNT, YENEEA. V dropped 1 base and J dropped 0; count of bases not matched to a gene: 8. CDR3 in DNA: TGTGCCAGCAGCTTAGTAGAGGGGACAGGGAGCAGCACAGATACGCAGTATTTT. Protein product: CASSLVEGTGSSTDTQYF. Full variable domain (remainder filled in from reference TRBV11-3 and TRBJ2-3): EAGVVQSPRYKIIEKKQPVAFWCNPISGHNTLYWYLQNLGQGPELLIRYENEEAVDDSQLPKDRFSAERLKGVDSTLKIQPAELGDSAVYLCASSLVEGTGSSTDTQYFGPGTRLTVL.

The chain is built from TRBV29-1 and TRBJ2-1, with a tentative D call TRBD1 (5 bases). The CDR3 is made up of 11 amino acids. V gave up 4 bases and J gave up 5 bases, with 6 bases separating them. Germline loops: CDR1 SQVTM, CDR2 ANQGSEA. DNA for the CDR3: TGCAGCGTTGGCAGGGACAATGAGCAGTTCTTC. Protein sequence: CSVGRDNEQFF.

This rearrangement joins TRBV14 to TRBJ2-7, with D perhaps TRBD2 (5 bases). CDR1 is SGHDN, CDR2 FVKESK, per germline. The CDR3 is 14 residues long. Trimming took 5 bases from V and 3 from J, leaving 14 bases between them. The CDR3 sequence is CASSLRRGSYEQYF. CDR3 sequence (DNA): TGTGCCAGCAGCTTACGCCGGGGTAGCTACGAGCAGTACTTC.

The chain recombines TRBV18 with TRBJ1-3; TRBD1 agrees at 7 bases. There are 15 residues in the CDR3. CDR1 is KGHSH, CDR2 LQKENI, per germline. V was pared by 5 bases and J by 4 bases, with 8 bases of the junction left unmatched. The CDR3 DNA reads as TGTGCCAGCTCAGCACAGGGGATGGCCGGAAACACCATATATTTT. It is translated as CASSAQGMAGNTIYF.

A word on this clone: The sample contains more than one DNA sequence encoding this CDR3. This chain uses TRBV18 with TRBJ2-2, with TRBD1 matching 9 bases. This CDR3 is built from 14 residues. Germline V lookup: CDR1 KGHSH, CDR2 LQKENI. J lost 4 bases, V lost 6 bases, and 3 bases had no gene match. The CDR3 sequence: CASSPGQGTGELFF. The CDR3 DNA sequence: TGTGCCAGCTCGCCGGGACAGGGCACCGGGGAGCTGTTTTTT. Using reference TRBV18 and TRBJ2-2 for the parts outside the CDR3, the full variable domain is NAGVMQNPRHLVRRRGQEARLRCSPMKGHSHVYWYRQLPEEGLKFMVYLQKENIIDESGMPKERFSAEFPKEGPSILRIQQVVRGDSAAYFCASSPGQGTGELFFGEGSRLTVL.

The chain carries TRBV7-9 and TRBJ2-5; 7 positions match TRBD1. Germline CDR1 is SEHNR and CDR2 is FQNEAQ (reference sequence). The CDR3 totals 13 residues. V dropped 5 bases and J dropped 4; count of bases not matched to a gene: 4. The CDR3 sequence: CASSPGQVETQYF. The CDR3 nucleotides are TGTGCCAGCAGCCCCGGACAGGTAGAGACCCAGTACTTC.

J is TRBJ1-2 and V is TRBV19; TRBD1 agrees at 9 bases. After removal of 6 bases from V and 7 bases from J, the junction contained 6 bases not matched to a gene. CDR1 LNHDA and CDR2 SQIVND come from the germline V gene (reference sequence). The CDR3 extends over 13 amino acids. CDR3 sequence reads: CASRIQGASGYTF. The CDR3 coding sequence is TGTGCCAGTAGGATACAGGGGGCGAGTGGCTACACCTTC.

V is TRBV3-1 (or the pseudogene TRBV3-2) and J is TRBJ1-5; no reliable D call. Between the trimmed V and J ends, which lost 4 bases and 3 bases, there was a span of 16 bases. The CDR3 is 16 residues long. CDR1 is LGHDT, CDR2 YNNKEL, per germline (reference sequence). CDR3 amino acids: CASSPQWATDNQPQHF. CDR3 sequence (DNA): TGTGCCAGCAGCCCCCAGTGGGCCACGGACAATCAGCCCCAGCATTTT.

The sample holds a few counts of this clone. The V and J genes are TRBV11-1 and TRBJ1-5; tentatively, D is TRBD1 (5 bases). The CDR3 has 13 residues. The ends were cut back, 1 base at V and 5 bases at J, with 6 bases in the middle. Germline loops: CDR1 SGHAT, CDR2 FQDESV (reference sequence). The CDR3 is CASSLGGDQPQHF. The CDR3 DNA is TGTGCCAGCAGCTTAGGGGGGGATCAGCCCCAGCATTTT.